The entry that follows covers one T cell receptor beta chain sequence. Its target is unknown. These data are taken from a study of graft-versus-host responses after intestinal transplantation. The germline V gene has CDR1 LNHDA and CDR2 SQIVND (reference sequence). V gave up 4 bases and J gave up 0 bases, with 14 bases separating them. This CDR3 region has 16 residues. TCRdb keeps only in-frame clones here, not all; method: immunoSEQ multiplex PCR. The sample records under 90,000 clones, approximately 89% being singletons. The input for sequencing was unstimulated CD4+ T cells sorted from spleen or lymph node cells, taken before transplant. The V call is TRBV19, the J call TRBJ2-3; D gene ambiguous. The source is a human donor who was the organ donor for an intestinal transplant. The CDR3 DNA is TGTGCCAGTAGTAATACCCACAGAGCTAGCACAGATACGCAGTATTTT. Residues: CASSNTHRASTDTQYF.